A single TCR beta chain is shown here with its context. Antigen unknown. The repertoire was sequenced with immunoSEQ multiplex PCR; TCRdb's copy has only in-frame clones and lacks some. The sample shows about 2.4 million clones, approximately 90% of them seen only once. This CDR3 comprises 15 residues. V was pared by 2 bases and J by 4 bases, with 14 bases between. Per germline, CDR1 MDHEN and CDR2 SYDVKM. This record belongs to a study of shared clonotypes between healthy human individuals. Study as a whole: Per donor, CD8 memory used one plate, CD8 naive used two, CD4 memory used three and CD4 naive used three.

General study points: Generation probabilities of non-shared clonotypes were lower (relative to those shared by all four donors).

The chain carries TRBV28 and TRBJ1-2; D is undetermined. Sequencing input: naive CD4+ T cells sorted from blood. Subset in this sample: CD45RA+ positively selected. The receptor was derived from a man aged 18 to 35 in good health. Here the CDR3 reads CASSLQARYGYGYTF. The CDR3 region has the DNA TGTGCCAGCAGTTTACAGGCGAGGTACGGCTATGGCTACACCTTC.